This T cell receptor beta chain stems from a study of shared clonotypes between healthy human individuals. Using immunoSEQ multiplex PCR, the repertoire was profiled, and TCRdb retains in-frame clones only, with some absent. The profile shows about half a million clones, 70% to 85% of them singletons. Trimming stripped 5 bases from V and 2 bases from J, with 7 bases between. Germline CDR1 and CDR2: MNHEY and SMNVEV (reference sequence). The CDR3 spans 12 residues. This clone has just a few counts. This sequence joins TRBV27 and TRBJ2-7; D gene ambiguous. Sequences were obtained from PBMCs. This receptor was identified in a woman aged 35 to 49 in good health. Some clones in this sample may be carry-over from other donors' samples. The CDR3 DNA reads TGTGCCAGCAGTGCCGGTCCCTACGAGCAGTACTTC. Translated, it gives CASSAGPYEQYF.